Following are 26 T cell receptor beta chains from one sample sequenced in a study of blood T cell repertoires in COVID-19. Generated by immunoSEQ multiplex PCR, the TCRdb table keeps only in-frame clones and is missing some. The table includes 300,000 to 400,000 clones, 85% to 90% detected once. The sequenced sample was peripheral blood. The receptor set was obtained from a woman between 65 and 79 years old with COVID-19, enrolled during active disease.

This clone was counted once. This sequence joins TRBV7-8 and TRBJ2-3; 13 bases line up with TRBD2. Germline V gene data show CDR1 as SGHVS and CDR2 as FQNEAQ. CDR3 size: 18 residues. V shed 4 bases and J 8 bases; nucleotides not matched to a gene: 15. The CDR3 loop reads CASSSRTSGGHGGSTQYF. In DNA, the CDR3 is TGTGCCAGCAGCTCTAGGACTAGCGGGGGCCATGGGGGGAGTACGCAGTATTTT.

The rearrangement joins TRBV5-1 to TRBJ2-7; 7 nucleotides agree with TRBD1. The CDR3 sequence is 14 residues long. The V and J ends lost 4 bases and 0 bases, in that order; junction bases with no gene match: 4. CDR1 SGHRS and CDR2 YFSETQ come from the germline V gene. The CDR3 is CASSPTGDSYEQYF. For the CDR3, the DNA is TGCGCCAGCAGCCCTACAGGGGACTCCTACGAGCAGTACTTC.

The rearrangement links TRBV7-2 to TRBJ2-5; no reliable D call. The CDR3 contains 14 residues. Per the germline V gene, CDR1 is SGHTA and CDR2 is FQGNSA. Trimming left V 1 base short and J 2 bases short, with 8 bases between. The CDR3 reads CASSLVQAQETQYF. The DNA for the CDR3 is TGTGCCAGCAGCTTAGTACAAGCGCAAGAGACCCAGTACTTC.

This chain joins TRBV6-5 and TRBJ1-6; D not resolved. V lost 6 bases and J lost 6, with 12 bases in between. Germline CDR1 reads MNHEY; CDR2 reads SVGAGI. The CDR3 is 14 amino acids. CDR3 loop: CASRFRETNSPLHF. The CDR3 DNA sequence: TGTGCCAGCAGATTCCGGGAGACTAATTCACCCCTCCACTTT.

The table lists this clone with a count of one. The chain has TRBV6-2 or TRBV6-3 and TRBJ2-5; TRBD1 agrees at 9 bases. The CDR3 sequence is 17 residues long. Germline CDR1 is MNHEY and CDR2 is SVGEGT. The V segment lost 0 bases and the J segment 4 bases; nucleotides outside the gene matches: 9. The CDR3 sequence: CASSYSTMDRGRETQYF. Here the CDR3 DNA reads TGTGCCAGCAGTTACTCGACTATGGACAGGGGTCGAGAGACCCAGTACTTC.

This chain links TRBV7-2 with TRBJ1-2; D remains ambiguous. Per the germline V gene, CDR1 is SGHTA and CDR2 is FQGNSA. The V gene lost 5 bases and the J gene lost 8 bases, with 18 bases spanning the gap. The CDR3 is made up of 14 amino acids. This chain's CDR3 is CASSPGGQLYGYTF. The CDR3 nucleotides are TGTGCCAGCAGCCCCGGCGGGCAGCTCTACGGCTACACCTTC. Together with reference TRBV7-2 and TRBJ1-2, the CDR3 gives the full variable domain: GAGVSQSPSNKVTEKGKDVELRCDPISGHTALYWYRQSLGQGLEFLIYFQGNSAPDKSGLPSDRFSAERTGGSVSTLTIQRTQQEDSAVYLCASSPGGQLYGYTFGSGTRLTVV.

The chain has TRBV6-5 and TRBJ1-6, with D perhaps TRBD1 (5 bases). Germline loops: CDR1 MNHEY, CDR2 SVGAGI. V was clipped by 2 bases and J by 8 bases, with 10 bases between them. The CDR3 contains 14 residues. As DNA, the CDR3 is TGTGCCAGCAGTTACGGGGGGTCTCATTCACCCCTCCACTTT. Translation: CASSYGGSHSPLHF.

This clone is a singleton in its sample. V is TRBV10-3 and J is TRBJ2-3; 8 nucleotides agree with TRBD2. Germline values: CDR1 ENHRY, CDR2 SYGVKD. V dropped 10 bases and J dropped 4; count of bases not matched to a gene: 4. The CDR3 is made up of 12 amino acids. DNA for the CDR3: TGTGCCACCAGCGGGGGTGCAGATACGCAGTATTTT. It yields the protein CATSGGADTQYF.

The CDR3 coding sequence is TGTGCCGTGACAGGGGGCGTCGGCTACACCTTC. Residues: CAVTGGVGYTF. The chain joins TRBV6-5 to TRBJ1-2, with 10 positions matching TRBD1. CDR1 MNHEY and CDR2 SVGAGI come from the germline V gene. V shed 11 bases and J 8 bases; nucleotides not matched to a gene: 5. The CDR3 totals 11 residues.

The chain recombines TRBV24-1 with TRBJ1-1; 7 bases align to TRBD1. Germline assignment: CDR1 KGHDR and CDR2 SFDVKD. The ends lost 7 bases at V and 5 bases at J; junction bases unmatched: 3. The CDR3 has 12 amino acids. The CDR3 DNA reads TGTGCCACCAGCCAGACAGGGACTGAAGCTTTCTTT. It translates to CATSQTGTEAFF.

J is TRBJ1-5 and V is TRBV23-1; 7 nucleotides agree with TRBD1. TRBV23-1 is sorted into the ORF group, with uncertain function. The CDR3 length is 15 residues. J was trimmed by 5 bases and V by 3 bases; bases with no gene match: 7. The DNA of the CDR3 is TGCGCCAGCAGTCATCCTGACAGGGTGTATCAGCCCCAGCATTTT. This gives the protein CASSHPDRVYQPQHF.

As regards this clone: Distinct nucleotide sequences in the sample also encode this CDR3. The genes are TRBV6-5 and TRBJ1-2, with D hard to call. The germline V and J ends were trimmed by 3 bases and 1 base, with 6 bases remaining between them. There are 13 residues in the CDR3. Germline CDR1 and CDR2: MNHEY and SVGAGI. The CDR3 loop is CASSYGRNYGYTF. In DNA, the CDR3 is TGTGCCAGCAGTTATGGCCGTAACTATGGCTACACCTTC.

V is TRBV18 and J is TRBJ1-2; 12 bases align to TRBD1. From germline, CDR1 is KGHSH and CDR2 LQKENI. The CDR3 totals 18 residues. Trimming took 0 bases from V and 8 from J; bases not matched to a gene: 13. Here the CDR3 reads CASSPPGTGGGMRIGYTF. CDR3 in DNA: TGTGCCAGCTCACCACCCGGGACAGGGGGCGGGATGCGAATCGGCTACACCTTC.

With regard to this clone: This CDR3 is also generated by other DNA sequences in the sample. The genes are TRBV5-1 and TRBJ1-1; weak D call: TRBD1 (5 bases). Per germline, CDR1 SGHRS and CDR2 YFSETQ. V lost 2 bases, J lost 3 bases, and 8 bases lay in between. The CDR3 consists of 13 residues. The CDR3 reads CASSFGGDTEAFF. The DNA for the CDR3 is TGCGCCAGCAGCTTCGGAGGGGACACTGAAGCTTTCTTT.

The V and J genes are TRBV7-9 and TRBJ2-1; 11 positions match TRBD2. This CDR3 comprises 17 residues. Per germline, CDR1 SEHNR and CDR2 FQNEAQ (reference sequence). The V and J ends lost 5 bases and 7 bases, in that order; junction bases with no gene match: 13. The CDR3 loop reads CASSRNHRLAGSNEQFF. The CDR3 coding sequence is TGTGCCAGCAGCCGAAATCATAGACTAGCGGGGAGTAATGAGCAGTTCTTC.

The CDR3 nucleotides are TGTGCCAGCTCGTCTGGAGACAGCCTCGCCCGAATCTACGAGCAGTACTTC. This codes for CASSSGDSLARIYEQYF. This chain links TRBV18 with TRBJ2-7; D might be TRBD1 (5 bases). This CDR3 contains 17 residues. V was trimmed by 6 bases and J by 3 bases, leaving 24 bases between them. Germline V gives CDR1 KGHSH, CDR2 LQKENI.

The rearrangement uses TRBV18 and TRBJ1-6; D is unclear. Trimming cost V 3 bases and J 8 bases, with 11 bases left between them. This CDR3 has 14 residues. Germline lookup yields CDR1 KGHSH and CDR2 LQKENI. CDR3 DNA sequence: TGTGCCAGCTCACCGAGGGCCGCAGATTCACCCCTCCACTTT. This gives the protein CASSPRAADSPLHF.

The chain carries TRBV28 and TRBJ2-7, with a tentative D call TRBD2 (7 bases). The germline V and J ends were trimmed by 11 bases and 0 bases, with 17 bases remaining between them. In germline, CDR1 is MDHEN, CDR2 SYDVKM. The CDR3 totals 14 residues. The CDR3 DNA reads TGTGCCTCATACCGGGGGGCTCTCTCCTACGAGCAGTACTTC. The encoded protein is CASYRGALSYEQYF.

The table lists this clone with a few counts. The chain is built from TRBV11-2 and TRBJ1-6; D not certain. Germline loops: CDR1 SGHAT, CDR2 FQNNGV. The V end lost 4 bases, the J end lost 6 bases, and 4 bases lay between the germline ends. CDR3 length equals 12 residues. The CDR3 sequence: CASSSPNSPLHF. Here the CDR3 DNA reads TGTGCCAGCAGCTCTCCTAATTCACCCCTCCACTTT.

The V and J genes are TRBV19 and TRBJ2-3; D gene unclear. V was pared by 3 bases and J by 1 base, with 5 bases between. Germline CDR1 LNHDA, CDR2 SQIVND (reference sequence). This CDR3 contains 13 residues. CDR3 in amino acids: CASSIQGTDTQYF. Written as DNA, the CDR3 is TGTGCCAGTAGTATCCAGGGCACAGATACGCAGTATTTT. The whole variable domain, filled in from reference TRBV19 and TRBJ2-3, reads DGGITQSPKYLFRKEGQNVTLSCEQNLNHDAMYWYRQDPGQGLRLIYYSQIVNDFQKGDIAEGYSVSREKKESFPLTVTSAQKNPTAFYLCASSIQGTDTQYFGPGTRLTVL.

The chain links TRBV7-9 to TRBJ1-6, with D maybe TRBD1 (5 bases). The CDR3 is 15 amino acids. CDR1 is SEHNR and CDR2 is FQNEAQ in the germline V gene (reference sequence). V was trimmed by 4 bases and J by 10 bases, leaving 17 bases between them. DNA for the CDR3: TGTGCCAGCAGCTACCTTCGTGGTGGGGGGTCACCCCTCCACTTT. It encodes CASSYLRGGGSPLHF.

The chain links TRBV5-1 to TRBJ2-7, with D perhaps matching TRBD1 (6 bases). The germline V and J ends were trimmed by 0 bases and 4 bases, with 14 bases remaining between them. Per the germline V gene, CDR1 is SGHRS and CDR2 is YFSETQ. This CDR3 contains 15 residues. DNA for the CDR3: TGCGCCAGCAGCTTGGAGGGGGACCCGGCGTACGAGCAGTACTTC. Residues: CASSLEGDPAYEQYF.

The chain carries TRBV4-1 and TRBJ1-4; weak D call: TRBD1 (6 bases). The CDR3 contains 15 residues. V was shortened by 4 bases and J by 4 bases, with 13 bases between the two germline ends. Germline V gives CDR1 MGHRA, CDR2 YSYEKL. CDR3 amino acids: CASSRNRVDNEKLFF. In DNA, the CDR3 is TGCGCCAGCAGCCGTAACAGGGTAGATAATGAAAAACTGTTTTTT.

This clone appeared a single time. This chain uses TRBV7-3 with TRBJ2-7; possible D gene TRBD2, 6 bases. Trimming removed 1 base from V and 5 bases from J, with 12 bases in between. This CDR3 region has 14 residues. Germline loops: CDR1 SGHTA, CDR2 FQGTGA. CDR3 nucleotide sequence: TGTGCCAGCAGCTTAAGGGGGGACGTCCACGAGCAGTACTTC. Translating gives CASSLRGDVHEQYF.

The chain recombines TRBV28 with TRBJ2-7; maybe TRBD1 (5 bases). Trimming cost V 8 bases and J 0 bases, with 20 bases left between them. Per the germline V gene, CDR1 is MDHEN and CDR2 is SYDVKM. This CDR3 region has 16 residues. Here the CDR3 DNA reads TGTGCCAGCCATGGAAGGGGCAGTTCGAGCTCCTACGAGCAGTACTTC. Translating gives CASHGRGSSSSYEQYF.

The rearrangement uses TRBV4-1 and TRBJ1-2; TRBD1 matches at 7 bases. Per germline, CDR1 MGHRA and CDR2 YSYEKL. This CDR3 comprises 15 residues. V lost 3 bases and J lost 0; bases outside the gene matches: 4. As DNA, the CDR3 is TGCGCCAGCAGCCATCCCGACAGGGCTAACTATGGCTACACCTTC. It encodes CASSHPDRANYGYTF.